This record covers a single T cell receptor (beta chain). The data were taken from a study of cytomegalovirus exposure and HLA in healthy donors. Data came from immunoSEQ multiplex PCR; TCRdb stores just in-frame clones and leaves some out. This sample has about 240,000 clones, with approximately 84% found just once. V was pared by 4 bases and J by 3 bases, with 3 bases of the junction left unmatched. The CDR3 is 13 residues long. Germline-derived CDR1 and CDR2 are GTSNPN and SVGIG (reference sequence). The clonotype was recovered from a woman aged 30 to 39 in good health and CMV-seropositive. This chain uses TRBV30 with TRBJ1-5, with TRBD1 identical over 7 bases. The source material was PBMCs. The CDR3 reads CAWTGGDNQPQHF. The DNA for the CDR3 is TGTGCCTGGACAGGGGGAGACAATCAGCCCCAGCATTTT. The full variable domain, in which reference TRBV30 and TRBJ1-5 provide the parts outside the CDR3, is SQTIHQWPATLVQPVGSPLSLECTVEGTSNPNLYWYRQAAGRGLQLLFYSVGIGQISSEVPQNLSASRPQDRQFILSSKKLLLSDSGFYLCAWTGGDNQPQHFGDGTRLSIL.